This passage covers 18 T cell receptor beta chains from one sample sequenced in a study of control samples from healthy donors and cancer patients. Sequencing used immunoSEQ multiplex PCR; TCRdb keeps in-frame clones, though not all of them. The table lists approximately 100,000 clones, 88% of them singletons. The sequencing input was blood. The receptors originated from a man aged 30-40 years in good health.

The chain couples TRBV2 to TRBJ1-2; possibly TRBD1 for D (6 bases). The germline gives CDR1 SNHLY, CDR2 FYNNEI. Trimming pared 6 bases from V and 5 bases from J, leaving 10 bases between. This CDR3 region has 12 residues. As DNA, the CDR3 is TGTGCCAGCAGGGAAACAGGGTATGGCTACACCTTC. This translates into CASRETGYGYTF.

This rearrangement joins TRBV5-8 to TRBJ1-5; no definite D call. Germline V lookup: CDR1 SGHTS, CDR2 YDEGEE. Trimming removed 0 bases from V and 0 bases from J, with 7 bases in between. This CDR3 is built from 15 residues. CDR3 residues: CASSLDGNSNQPQHF. The CDR3 bases are TGTGCCAGCAGCTTGGATGGGAATAGCAATCAGCCCCAGCATTTT.

The chain recombines TRBV4-1 with TRBJ2-7, with 8 bases lining up with TRBD1. V dropped 1 base and J dropped 2; count of bases not matched to a gene: 7. Germline CDR1 reads MGHRA; CDR2 reads YSYEKL. The CDR3 is 16 residues long. CDR3 in amino acids: CASSQVLSGGTYEQYF. The CDR3 bases are TGCGCCAGCAGCCAAGTATTATCAGGGGGCACCTACGAGCAGTACTTC.

The gene calls are TRBV6-1 and TRBJ2-7; D possibly corresponds to TRBD1 (7 bases). The germline V gene has CDR1 MNHNS and CDR2 SASEGT. Trimming cost V 0 bases and J 6 bases, with 18 bases left between them. CDR3 length: 16 residues. In DNA, the CDR3 is TGTGCCAGCAGTGAAGCGCGGACATCTCAGGGGGGCGAGCAGTACTTC. The encoded protein is CASSEARTSQGGEQYF.

This chain joins TRBV7-3 and TRBJ2-1; TRBD2 aligns across 9 bases. After removal of 2 bases from V and 2 bases from J, the junction contained 1 base not matched to a gene. The CDR3 totals 15 residues. Per the germline V gene, CDR1 is SGHTA and CDR2 is FQGTGA. The DNA for the CDR3 is TGTGCCAGCAGCTTAGGGACTAGCACCTACAATGAGCAGTTCTTC. It yields the protein CASSLGTSTYNEQFF.

V is TRBV29-1 and J is TRBJ1-3; 7 bases agree with TRBD1. CDR1 is SQVTM and CDR2 is ANQGSEA in the germline V gene. V shed 3 bases, J shed 0 bases, and the junction held 5 bases outside the gene matches. This CDR3 region has 15 residues. For the CDR3, the DNA is TGCAGCGTTGAGAGACAGGGACTCTCTGGAAACACCATATATTTT. Protein sequence: CSVERQGLSGNTIYF.

The V call is TRBV4-1, the J call TRBJ2-3; 8 bases line up with TRBD1. CDR3 size: 16 residues. V shed 2 bases, J shed 8 bases, and the junction held 12 bases outside the gene matches. Germline CDR1 MGHRA, CDR2 YSYEKL. CDR3 loop: CASSQTTGAGRGTQYF. The CDR3 DNA reads as TGCGCCAGCAGCCAAACGACAGGGGCGGGAAGGGGTACGCAGTATTTT.

The chain's CDR3 is CASRVGVPGLKTQYF. The DNA for the CDR3 is TGTGCCAGCAGGGTAGGGGTTCCCGGATTAAAGACCCAGTACTTC. The rearrangement joins TRBV28 to TRBJ2-5; the D gene is possibly TRBD1 (5 bases). CDR1 and CDR2 (germline): MDHEN, SYDVKM. The V end lost 6 bases, the J end lost 6 bases, and 20 bases lay between the germline ends. The CDR3 spans 15 residues.

V is TRBV6-2 or TRBV6-3 and J is TRBJ2-7, with 7 nucleotides matching TRBD2. The CDR3 sequence is 14 residues long. CDR1 is MNHEY, CDR2 SVGEGT, per germline. Trimming took 6 bases from V and 4 from J; bases not matched to a gene: 9. The DNA for the CDR3 is TGTGCCAGCAGCCGCGAAGCGGGACGATACGAGCAGTACTTC. Protein sequence: CASSREAGRYEQYF.

V usage is TRBV19 and J usage is TRBJ2-1; 12 positions agree with TRBD2. The V segment lost 7 bases and the J segment 6 bases; nucleotides outside the gene matches: 10. Germline values: CDR1 LNHDA, CDR2 SQIVND (reference sequence). The CDR3 consists of 16 residues. The CDR3 sequence: CASTKSRTSGTNEQFF. The CDR3 region has the DNA TGTGCCAGTACCAAGAGCAGGACTAGCGGGACCAATGAGCAGTTCTTC.

The gene calls are TRBV27 and TRBJ2-7; 7 bases align to TRBD2. The V gene's germline CDR1 is MNHEY and CDR2 SMNVEV (reference sequence). Unmatched junction bases numbered 9, after V lost 5 bases and J lost 2 bases. CDR3 length: 15 residues. The CDR3 nucleotides read TGTGCCAGCAGTCCCAGACTAGCCTCGACCTACGAGCAGTACTTC. Its translation is CASSPRLASTYEQYF.

This chain links TRBV11-2 with TRBJ2-3; 7 positions agree with TRBD2. The V gene end was trimmed by 2 bases and the J gene end by 2 bases; junction bases not matched to a gene: 7. Germline values: CDR1 SGHAT, CDR2 FQNNGV. The CDR3 has 16 amino acids. In DNA, the CDR3 is TGTGCCAGCAGCTTACGGGGGGTAGCCGACACAGATACGCAGTATTTT. Encoded protein: CASSLRGVADTDTQYF.

The gene calls are TRBV21-1 and TRBJ2-1; TRBD1, the table's D call, lacks a check against the DNA. TRBV21-1 is termed a pseudogene. The CDR3 contains 12 residues. The CDR3 loop is CASSTRENEQFF. The CDR3 nucleotides read TGTGCCAGCAGCACCAGGGAAAATGAGCAGTTCTTC.

The chain couples TRBV5-4 to TRBJ2-3; 9 nucleotides agree with TRBD1. Losses at the gene ends were 4 bases for V and 1 base for J; bases not matched to a gene: 4. Germline CDR1 is SGHNT and CDR2 is YYREEE (reference sequence). The CDR3 runs to 15 residues. Written as DNA, the CDR3 is TGTGCCAGCAGCCTAACAGGGGGCGGCACAGATACGCAGTATTTT. Amino acids: CASSLTGGGTDTQYF.

The rearrangement uses TRBV12-3 or TRBV12-4 and TRBJ2-7; D uncertain. The CDR3 consists of 13 residues. With 3 bases removed from V and 2 bases from J, the gap between germline ends came to 8 bases. The CDR3 bases are TGTGCCAGCAGTTTTTACCCGACCTACGAGCAGTACTTC. It translates to CASSFYPTYEQYF.

The genes are TRBV29-1 and TRBJ2-7; no firm D call. Per the germline V gene, CDR1 is SQVTM and CDR2 is ANQGSEA. V was pared by 4 bases and J by 1 base, with 14 bases between. This CDR3 is 14 amino acids long. This chain's CDR3 is CSVVREPASYEQYF. CDR3 in DNA: TGCAGCGTTGTTCGTGAGCCCGCTTCCTACGAGCAGTACTTC.

The chain recombines TRBV5-1 with TRBJ2-7; D unresolved. This CDR3 is built from 16 residues. The germline V gene encodes CDR1 SGHRS and CDR2 YFSETQ. V was cut by 3 bases and J by 0 bases, with 16 bases left in between. This chain's CDR3 is CASSSGMAASSYEQYF. The CDR3 DNA is TGCGCCAGCAGCTCTGGTATGGCAGCGTCCTCCTACGAGCAGTACTTC. Drawing the rest from reference TRBV5-1 and TRBJ2-7, the complete variable domain is KAGVTQTPRYLIKTRGQQVTLSCSPISGHRSVSWYQQTPGQGLQFLFEYFSETQRNKGNFPGRFSGRQFSNSRSEMNVSTLELGDSALYLCASSSGMAASSYEQYFGPGTRLTVT.

This rearrangement joins TRBV19 to TRBJ1-1; D call uncertain. Germline CDR1 reads LNHDA; CDR2 reads SQIVND (reference sequence). Trimming shortened V by 4 bases and J by 0 bases, and 15 bases separated the two germline ends. CDR3 length: 16 amino acids. CDR3 sequence (DNA): TGTGCCAGTAGTACCTCCAGGTTCTCCATGAACACTGAAGCTTTCTTT. As protein: CASSTSRFSMNTEAFF.